These 26 T cell receptor beta chains share one sample of origin, sequenced in a study of control samples from healthy donors and cancer patients. Data came from immunoSEQ multiplex PCR; TCRdb stores just in-frame clones and leaves some out. The data show tens of thousands of clones, less than 90% seen once. Sample: blood. Source of these receptors: a woman aged 70 to 79 in good health.

CDR3 bases: TGTGCCAGCTCACCACGGGACACCCGCACAGATACGCAGTATTTT. Its protein product is CASSPRDTRTDTQYF. The genes are TRBV18 and TRBJ2-3, with D tentatively TRBD1 (6 bases). The CDR3 consists of 15 residues. Trimming left V 1 base short and J 1 base short, with 9 bases between. CDR1 KGHSH and CDR2 LQKENI come from the germline V gene. Drawing the rest from reference TRBV18 and TRBJ2-3, the complete variable domain is NAGVMQNPRHLVRRRGQEARLRCSPMKGHSHVYWYRQLPEEGLKFMVYLQKENIIDESGMPKERFSAEFPKEGPSILRIQQVVRGDSAAYFCASSPRDTRTDTQYFGPGTRLTVL.

The chain couples TRBV18 to TRBJ1-2; D gene unclear. CDR3 size: 13 residues. Germline CDR1 KGHSH, CDR2 LQKENI. Trimming removed 1 base from V and 6 bases from J, with 9 bases in between. The CDR3 spells CASSPRRDDGYTF. For the CDR3, the DNA is TGTGCCAGCTCACCACGGCGAGACGATGGCTACACCTTC.

DNA for the CDR3: TGCGCCAGCAGCCAATACCAGGGAAGCGTGGGTCGGCCAACTAATGAAAAACTGTTTTTT. This codes for CASSQYQGSVGRPTNEKLFF. The V and J genes are TRBV4-1 and TRBJ1-4, with TRBD1 as a possible D gene (5 bases). The CDR3 loop spans 20 amino acids. Germline V gene data show CDR1 as MGHRA and CDR2 as YSYEKL. The V end lost 2 bases, the J end lost 0 bases, and 22 bases lay between the germline ends.

V and J are TRBV7-8 and TRBJ2-2; D call uncertain. Trimming cost V 2 bases and J 0 bases, with 10 bases left between them. The CDR3 contains 16 residues. CDR1 and CDR2 from the germline V gene are SGHVS and FQNEAQ. The CDR3 here is CASSLRIPTNTGELFF. The CDR3 DNA is TGTGCCAGCAGCTTACGGATCCCGACGAACACCGGGGAGCTGTTTTTT. The full variable domain, completed using reference TRBV7-8 and TRBJ2-2, is GAGVSQSPRYKVAKRGQDVALRCDPISGHVSLFWYQQALGQGPEFLTYFQNEAQLDKSGLPSDRFFAERPEGSVSTLKIQRTQQEDSAVYLCASSLRIPTNTGELFFGEGSRLTVL.

This chain connects TRBV4-3 to TRBJ1-6; D not certain. CDR3 length: 16 residues. The V gene's germline CDR1 is LGHNA and CDR2 YSLEER. The V end was cut by 0 bases, the J end by 0 bases, with 6 bases between. CDR3 coding DNA: TGCGCCAGCAGCCAAGAGTTCGGCTCCTATAATTCACCCCTCCACTTT. This encodes CASSQEFGSYNSPLHF.

The V and J genes are TRBV5-1 and TRBJ1-1; 7 bases match TRBD1. Losses at the gene ends were 4 bases for V and 5 bases for J; bases not matched to a gene: 8. In germline, CDR1 is SGHRS, CDR2 YFSETQ. CDR3 size: 14 residues. The CDR3: CASSDPQGQTEAFF. Written as DNA, the CDR3 is TGCGCCAGCAGCGATCCACAGGGGCAAACTGAAGCTTTCTTT.

The chain recombines TRBV30 with TRBJ1-1; no clear D gene. V was shortened by 0 bases and J by 7 bases, with 15 bases between the two germline ends. Germline V gene data show CDR1 as GTSNPN and CDR2 as SVGIG (reference sequence). The CDR3 spans 14 residues. For the CDR3, the DNA is TGTGCCTGGAGTGTACCTGGGTTGGGGAGTGAAGCTTTCTTT. As protein: CAWSVPGLGSEAFF.

The CDR3 coding sequence is TGTGCCAGCAGCCAAGGTCCTAGCGGGATCTACGAGCAGTACTTC. Translating gives CASSQGPSGIYEQYF. The chain joins TRBV3-1 (or the pseudogene TRBV3-2) to TRBJ2-7; the match to TRBD2 covers 9 bases. The germline CDR1 and CDR2 sequences are LGHDT and YNNKEL (reference sequence). This CDR3 is built from 15 residues. V shed 1 base and J 3 bases; nucleotides not matched to a gene: 4.

The chain has TRBV28 and TRBJ1-2; TRBD1 matches 8 bases. Per germline, CDR1 MDHEN and CDR2 SYDVKM. The CDR3 runs to 14 residues. Trimming took 6 bases from V and 4 from J; bases not matched to a gene: 7. This CDR3 reads CASSETGAVYGYTF. Written as DNA, the CDR3 is TGTGCCAGCAGCGAGACAGGGGCGGTCTATGGCTACACCTTC.

Of note for this clone: This specimen includes other DNA sequences encoding the same CDR3. The chain couples TRBV19 to TRBJ1-1; D gene uncertain. V lost 3 bases to trimming and J lost 5 bases, with 7 bases between them. The CDR3 contains 12 residues. The germline V gene has CDR1 LNHDA and CDR2 SQIVND (reference sequence). CDR3 in amino acids: CASSIRNTEAFF. CDR3 DNA sequence: TGTGCCAGTAGTATTCGGAATACTGAAGCTTTCTTT.

In its sample, this clone was seen a few times. The V gene is TRBV18, the J gene TRBJ2-5; weak D call: TRBD1 (5 bases). This CDR3 has 15 residues. The V end was cut by 3 bases, the J end by 2 bases, with 13 bases between. The V gene's germline CDR1 is KGHSH and CDR2 LQKENI. For the CDR3, the DNA is TGTGCCAGCTCACCCGACCAGACAGCACAAGAGACCCAGTACTTC. Protein sequence: CASSPDQTAQETQYF.

By share, this clone counts as medium-sized. This chain joins TRBV5-6 and TRBJ1-6, with 7 bases that match TRBD1. This CDR3 is built from 15 residues. J gave up 11 bases and V 3 bases, and 11 bases lay outside the gene matches. CDR1 and CDR2 from the germline V gene are SGHDT and YYEEEE. CDR3 coding DNA: TGTGCCAGCAGCTCCCGACAGGGTCGTTTGACACCCCTCCACTTT. It encodes CASSSRQGRLTPLHF.

The chain employs TRBV3-1 (or the pseudogene TRBV3-2) and TRBJ1-1; perhaps TRBD1 as D (5 bases). V was shortened by 2 bases and J by 11 bases, with 9 bases between the two germline ends. The CDR3 extends over 11 amino acids. Germline assignment: CDR1 LGHDT and CDR2 YNNKEL (reference sequence). In nucleotides, the CDR3 is TGTGCCAGCAGCCAAAGAGGGGAGGCTTTCTTT. Protein product: CASSQRGEAFF.

The chain recombines TRBV2 with TRBJ1-2; D remains ambiguous. Germline lookup yields CDR1 SNHLY and CDR2 FYNNEI. The CDR3 totals 15 residues. V lost 1 base and J lost 3, with 12 bases in between. CDR3 sequence: CASSEVRAPDYGYTF. The CDR3 DNA follows: TGTGCCAGCAGTGAAGTCCGGGCACCTGACTATGGCTACACCTTC.

Only one count was recorded for this clone. The chain couples TRBV7-2 to TRBJ2-5; a possible D gene is TRBD2 (5 bases). CDR1 is SGHTA and CDR2 is FQGNSA in the germline V gene. Trimming removed 0 bases at V and 5 bases at J, with 16 bases between. The CDR3 is 16 residues long. The CDR3 DNA reads as TGTGCCAGCAGCTTAGCCCCCCCCGGAAGGGAGGAGACCCAGTACTTC. This encodes CASSLAPPGREETQYF.

This rearrangement joins TRBV6-2 or TRBV6-3 to TRBJ2-1, with D perhaps matching TRBD1 or TRBD2 (5 bases each). CDR3 length: 19 residues. The ends were cut back, 6 bases at V and 3 bases at J, with 27 bases in the middle. Per germline, CDR1 MNHEY and CDR2 SVGEGT. The CDR3 sequence: CASSPYFQIRDQVYNEQFF. CDR3 DNA: TGTGCCAGCAGCCCTTATTTTCAAATTAGGGACCAAGTCTACAATGAGCAGTTCTTC.

The chain joins TRBV7-8 to TRBJ2-5, with D possibly being TRBD2 (5 bases). This CDR3 has 15 amino acids. Trimming stripped 1 base from V and 4 bases from J, with 13 bases between. Per the germline V gene, CDR1 is SGHVS and CDR2 is FQNEAQ. This CDR3 is CASSLDQRGIETQYF. CDR3 in DNA: TGTGCCAGCAGCTTAGATCAACGGGGAATAGAGACCCAGTACTTC.

In this sample, this clone turned up once. The rearrangement uses TRBV11-3 and TRBJ2-7; D possibly corresponds to TRBD1 (6 bases). Trimming removed 0 bases from V and 1 base from J, with 10 bases in between. The CDR3 runs 15 residues. CDR1 and CDR2 from the germline V gene are SGHNT and YENEEA. CDR3 DNA: TGTGCCAGCAGCTTAGAGTGGGGGCCATCCTACGAGCAGTACTTC. Encoded protein: CASSLEWGPSYEQYF.

The chain links TRBV7-8 to TRBJ1-1, with TRBD1 identical over 7 bases. The CDR3 is 16 amino acids. The ends lost 5 bases at V and 2 bases at J; junction bases unmatched: 11. From germline, CDR1 is SGHVS and CDR2 FQNEAQ. CDR3 DNA sequence: TGTGCCAGCAGCCAAGTCGGGACAGTCGTAAACACTGAAGCTTTCTTT. Its translation is CASSQVGTVVNTEAFF.

As DNA, the CDR3 is TGCAGCGTCGATGGTAGCGGGCGCGGGGAGCAGTACTTC. This codes for CSVDGSGRGEQYF. This chain joins TRBV29-1 and TRBJ2-7, with 7 bases fitting TRBD2. CDR1 is SQVTM and CDR2 is ANQGSEA in the germline V gene. Unmatched junction bases numbered 12, after V lost 6 bases and J lost 7 bases. This CDR3 region has 13 residues.

This chain uses TRBV30 with TRBJ1-1; 8 bases are shared with TRBD1. Trimming cost V 4 bases and J 1 base; bases outside gene matches: 2. CDR1 is GTSNPN and CDR2 is SVGIG in the germline V gene (reference sequence). The length of the CDR3 is 13 residues. In DNA, the CDR3 is TGTGCCTGGAATGGACAGGGGAACACTGAAGCTTTCTTT. Its protein is CAWNGQGNTEAFF.

J is TRBJ2-5 and V is TRBV5-1, with unresolved D. V was trimmed by 4 bases and J by 4 bases, leaving 11 bases between them. Germline loops: CDR1 SGHRS, CDR2 YFSETQ. This CDR3 has 13 amino acids. The CDR3 loop is CASSPSRLETQYF. In nucleotides, the CDR3 is TGCGCCAGCAGCCCCTCGCGCTTAGAGACCCAGTACTTC.

The V gene is TRBV4-2, the J gene TRBJ1-1; 9 bases are shared with TRBD1. This CDR3 contains 17 residues. The J segment lost 4 bases and the V segment lost 4 bases, leaving 13 bases of the junction unmatched. The germline CDR1 and CDR2 sequences are LGHNA and YNFKEQ. The CDR3 DNA reads as TGTGCCAGCAGCCGCATGTCCACCCAGACAGGGGGCACTGAAGCTTTCTTT. Translation: CASSRMSTQTGGTEAFF.

This chain joins TRBV9 and TRBJ2-4; 8 bases agree with TRBD2. Germline V CDR1 and CDR2: SGDLS, YYNGEE. The CDR3 loop spans 14 amino acids. J was trimmed by 4 bases and V by 4 bases; bases with no gene match: 4. The CDR3, as DNA: TGTGCCAGCAGCCGGGAGGGAATAAAAAACATTCAGTACTTC. Encoded protein: CASSREGIKNIQYF.

V and J are TRBV4-2 and TRBJ1-4; 7 bases are shared with TRBD1. Unmatched junction bases numbered 6, after V lost 6 bases and J lost 8 bases. The CDR3 covers 13 residues. The germline CDR1 and CDR2 sequences are LGHNA and YNFKEQ. CDR3 nucleotide sequence: TGTGCCAGCAGGGAGGGGGCGTTAGAAAAACTGTTTTTT. This translates into CASREGALEKLFF.

The CDR3 DNA sequence: TGTGCCAGCAGGCTTCTGGGACGGAGGAGCTCCTACGAGCAGTACTTC. It translates to CASRLLGRRSSYEQYF. This sequence joins TRBV2 and TRBJ2-7, with D perhaps given as TRBD1 or TRBD2 (5 bases each). The germline gives CDR1 SNHLY, CDR2 FYNNEI. V shed 6 bases and J shed 0 bases, with 18 bases lying between them. The CDR3 extends over 16 amino acids.